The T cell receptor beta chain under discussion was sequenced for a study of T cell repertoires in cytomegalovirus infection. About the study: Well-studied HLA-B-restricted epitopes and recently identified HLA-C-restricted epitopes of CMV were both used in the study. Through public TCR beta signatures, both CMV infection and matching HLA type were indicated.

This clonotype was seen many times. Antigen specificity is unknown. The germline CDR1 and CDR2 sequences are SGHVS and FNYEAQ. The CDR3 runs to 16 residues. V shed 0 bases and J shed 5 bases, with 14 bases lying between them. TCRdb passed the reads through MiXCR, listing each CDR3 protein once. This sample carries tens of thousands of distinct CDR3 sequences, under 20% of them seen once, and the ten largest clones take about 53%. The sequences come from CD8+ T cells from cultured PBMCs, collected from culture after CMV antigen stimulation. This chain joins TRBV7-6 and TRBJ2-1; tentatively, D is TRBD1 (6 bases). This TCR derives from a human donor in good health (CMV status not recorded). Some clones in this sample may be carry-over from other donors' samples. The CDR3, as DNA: TGTGCCAGCAGCTTAGCTCAGGGGCCCCCTAACAATGAGCAGTTCTTC. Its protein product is CASSLAQGPPNNEQFF.